Listed below are T cell receptor beta chains from one sample, sequenced in a study of blood T cell repertoires in COVID-19. Here immunoSEQ multiplex PCR was the method, and the copy in TCRdb shows in-frame clones only, minus some. The sample comprises 200,000 to 250,000 clones, approximately 81% of which are singletons, and around 0.97% rests with the top ten. The sample was peripheral blood. Every receptor here comes from a man between 35 and 55 years old with acute or convalescent COVID-19. Both conserved end residues are part of each CDR3. D genes are given only for firm matches. Clone size appears in some rows only: once, few, many, or a class for an expanded clone.

d_call clone_size j_call v_call cdr3_aa cdr3_nt
. . TRBJ1-5 TRBV6-1 CASSESVNQPQHF TGTGCCAGCAGTGAATCGGTAAATCAGCCCCAGCATTTT
TRBD1 . TRBJ1-1 TRBV18 CATTGTGRTEAFF TGTGCCACCACCGGGACAGGGAGGACTGAAGCTTTCTTT
. . TRBJ1-1 TRBV5-6 CASTLRGRNTEAFF TGTGCCAGCACCCTCAGGGGACGGAACACTGAAGCTTTCTTT
. . TRBJ2-2 TRBV5-6 CASASGGRGTGELFF TGTGCCAGCGCCTCAGGAGGACGGGGCACCGGGGAGCTGTTTTTT
. once TRBJ2-3 TRBV3-1/TRBV3-2 CASSLGRHTDTQYF TGTGCCAGCAGCCTAGGCAGGCACACAGATACGCAGTATTTT
. . TRBJ2-2 TRBV5-6 CASSLSTSVNANTGELFF TGTGCCAGCAGCTTGAGTACTTCGGTTAACGCGAACACCGGGGAGCTGTTTTTT
TRBD2 . TRBJ2-3 TRBV5-1 CPTKMGRGGADTQYF TGCCCCACAAAAATGGGGCGGGGGGGAGCAGATACGCAGTATTTT
TRBD1 . TRBJ1-2 TRBV6-5 CASSYSGSRGYGYTF TGTGCCAGCAGTTACTCAGGATCCAGGGGGTATGGCTACACCTTC
. . TRBJ1-1 TRBV7-9 CASRGAGKSSNTEAFF TGTGCCAGCAGGGGGGCAGGCAAGTCGTCGAACACTGAAGCTTTCTTT
. once TRBJ1-6 TRBV7-8 CASSEPNSPLHF TGTGCCAGCAGCGAGCCCAATTCACCCCTCCACTTT
. . TRBJ1-1 TRBV7-2 CASSLAGGVTEAFF TGTGCCAGCAGCTTAGCAGGGGGGGTCACTGAAGCTTTCTTT
. few TRBJ1-1 TRBV4-3 CASSQGDQYTEAFF TGCGCCAGCAGCCAAGGAGATCAATACACTGAAGCTTTCTTT
TRBD1 . TRBJ1-3 TRBV7-9 CASSLLGTAGNTIYF TGTGCCAGCAGCTTACTGGGGACAGCCGGAAACACCATATATTTT
TRBD2 . TRBJ2-3 TRBV19 CASSIFLGLVTDTQYF TGTGCCAGTAGTATCTTCCTGGGACTAGTCACAGATACGCAGTATTTT
TRBD1 . TRBJ2-7 TRBV7-9 CASSLVAGRGPGEQYF TGTGCCAGCAGCTTAGTGGCGGGCAGGGGGCCGGGCGAGCAGTACTTC
. . TRBJ2-3 TRBV10-3 CAISGLLGTDTQYF TGTGCCATCAGTGGCCTACTGGGCACAGATACGCAGTATTTT
TRBD2 . TRBJ2-3 TRBV18 CASSPASSLSGDSDTQYF TGTGCCAGCTCACCCGCATCAAGTTTGAGCGGGGATTCAGATACGCAGTATTTT
. . TRBJ1-1 TRBV6-5 CASRPGQTNTEAFF TGTGCCAGCAGACCTGGACAGACGAACACTGAAGCTTTCTTT
TRBD1 once TRBJ2-1 TRBV29-1 CSSARTGGWEQFF TGCAGCTCTGCGAGGACAGGGGGGTGGGAGCAGTTCTTC
. . TRBJ1-1 TRBV28 CASSLQMDTEAFF TGTGCCAGCAGTTTACAGATGGACACTGAAGCTTTCTTT
TRBD2 . TRBJ2-3 TRBV19 CASGTLAGGTDTQYF TGTGCCAGTGGCACGCTAGCGGGGGGGACAGATACGCAGTATTTT
. . TRBJ1-2 TRBV5-1 CASSLRAAGDGYTF TGCGCCAGCAGCTTGAGGGCGGCAGGGGATGGCTACACCTTC
. . TRBJ1-1 TRBV5-6 CASSFRGNTEAFF TGTGCCAGCAGCTTCCGGGGTAACACTGAAGCTTTCTTT
TRBD1 . TRBJ1-2 TRBV5-6 CASSLGGGGYGYTF TGTGCCAGCAGCTTGGGAGGGGGCGGCTATGGCTACACCTTC
TRBD1 . TRBJ2-1 TRBV4-3 CASSQDPMDRSSYNEQFF TGCGCCAGCAGCCAAGACCCCATGGACAGGAGCTCCTACAATGAGCAGTTCTTC
TRBD1 . TRBJ2-7 TRBV23-1 CANPGGGAYRYEQYF TGCGCCAACCCAGGGGGTGGGGCCTACCGCTACGAGCAGTACTTC
. . TRBJ2-6 TRBV5-1 CASSLGSGGANVLTF TGCGCCAGCAGCTTGGGATCGGGAGGGGCCAACGTCCTGACTTTC
TRBD1 . TRBJ1-2 TRBV18 CASSPLTGFPNYGYTF TGTGCCAGCTCACCATTGACAGGGTTCCCTAACTATGGCTACACCTTC
TRBD1 . TRBJ1-5 TRBV2 CASRPGTGGGSNQPQHF TGTGCCAGCCGTCCCGGGACAGGGGGCGGCAGCAATCAGCCCCAGCATTTT
. once TRBJ1-4 TRBV5-8 CASSPGGYTNEKLFF TGTGCCAGCAGCCCTGGAGGGTACACTAATGAAAAACTGTTTTTT